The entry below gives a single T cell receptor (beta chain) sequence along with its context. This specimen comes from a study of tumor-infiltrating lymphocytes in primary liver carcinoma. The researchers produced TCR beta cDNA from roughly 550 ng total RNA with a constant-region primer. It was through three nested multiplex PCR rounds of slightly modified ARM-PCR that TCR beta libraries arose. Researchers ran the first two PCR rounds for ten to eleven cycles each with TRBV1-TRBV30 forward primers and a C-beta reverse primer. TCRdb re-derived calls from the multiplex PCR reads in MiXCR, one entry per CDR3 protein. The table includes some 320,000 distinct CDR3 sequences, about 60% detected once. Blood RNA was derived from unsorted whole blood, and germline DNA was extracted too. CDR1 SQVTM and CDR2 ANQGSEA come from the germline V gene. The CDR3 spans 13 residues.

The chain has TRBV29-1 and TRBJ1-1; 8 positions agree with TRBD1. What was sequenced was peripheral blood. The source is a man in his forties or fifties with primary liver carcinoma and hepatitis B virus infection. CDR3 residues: CDGSGQARLGAFF. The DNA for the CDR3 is TGCGACGGATCGGGACAGGCCCGATTGGGAGCTTTCTTT. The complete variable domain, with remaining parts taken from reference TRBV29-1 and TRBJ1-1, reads SAVISQKPSRDICQRGTSLTIQCQVDSQVTMMFWYRQQPGQSLTLIATANQGSEATYESGFVIDKFPISRPNLTFSTLTVSNMSPEDSSIYLCDGSGQARLGAFFGQGTRLTVV.